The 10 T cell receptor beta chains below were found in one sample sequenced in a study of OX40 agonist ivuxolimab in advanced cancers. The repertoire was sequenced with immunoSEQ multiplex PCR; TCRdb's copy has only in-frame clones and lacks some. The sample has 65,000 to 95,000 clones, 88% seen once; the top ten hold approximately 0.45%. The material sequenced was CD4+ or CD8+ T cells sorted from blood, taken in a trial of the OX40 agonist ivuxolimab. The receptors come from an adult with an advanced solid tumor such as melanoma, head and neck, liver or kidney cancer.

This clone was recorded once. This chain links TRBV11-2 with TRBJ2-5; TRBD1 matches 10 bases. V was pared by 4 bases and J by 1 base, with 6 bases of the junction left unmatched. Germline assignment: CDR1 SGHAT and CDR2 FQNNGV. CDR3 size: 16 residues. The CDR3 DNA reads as TGTGCCAGCAGCTCGAGACAGGGGGCTTCCCAAGAGACCCAGTACTTC. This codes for CASSSRQGASQETQYF.

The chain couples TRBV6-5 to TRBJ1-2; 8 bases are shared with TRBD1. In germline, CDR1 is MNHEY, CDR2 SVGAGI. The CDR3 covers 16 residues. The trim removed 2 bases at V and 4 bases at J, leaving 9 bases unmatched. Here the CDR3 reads CASSYQDRAPFYGYTF. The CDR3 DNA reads TGTGCCAGCAGTTACCAGGACAGGGCTCCCTTCTATGGCTACACCTTC.

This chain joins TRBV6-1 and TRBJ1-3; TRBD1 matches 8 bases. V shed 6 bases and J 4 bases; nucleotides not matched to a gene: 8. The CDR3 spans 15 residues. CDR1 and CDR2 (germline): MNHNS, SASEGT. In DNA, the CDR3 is TGTGCCAGCAGGCCCGGACAGGGAAGAGGAAACACCATATATTTT. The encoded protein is CASRPGQGRGNTIYF.

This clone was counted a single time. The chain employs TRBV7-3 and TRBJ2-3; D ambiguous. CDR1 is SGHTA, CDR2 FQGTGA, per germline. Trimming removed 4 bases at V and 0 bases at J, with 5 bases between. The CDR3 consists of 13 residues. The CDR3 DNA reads TGTGCCAGCAGCTCAGCTAGCACAGATACGCAGTATTTT. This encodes CASSSASTDTQYF.

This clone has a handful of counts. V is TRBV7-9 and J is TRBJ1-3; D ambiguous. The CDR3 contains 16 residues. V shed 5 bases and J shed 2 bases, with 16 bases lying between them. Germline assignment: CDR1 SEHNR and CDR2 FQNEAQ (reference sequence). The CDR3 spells CASSPPAGSPGNTIYF. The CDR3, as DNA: TGTGCCAGCAGCCCCCCGGCGGGGTCACCTGGAAACACCATATATTTT.

CDR3 coding DNA: TGCGCCAGCAGTCCGGGTCACAGATTAGCCAAAAACATTCAGTACTTC. Residues: CASSPGHRLAKNIQYF. This rearrangement joins TRBV10-2 to TRBJ2-4; D is ambiguous. CDR1 WSHSY and CDR2 SAAADI come from the germline V gene. CDR3 length: 16 amino acids. The V and J ends lost 5 bases and 0 bases respectively, with 14 bases between them.

CDR3 protein: CASSLHGLFEKLFF. CDR3 bases: TGTGCCAGCAGCTTACACGGACTTTTCGAAAAACTGTTTTTT. The rearrangement uses TRBV6-1 and TRBJ1-4, with D unclear. CDR3 length: 14 amino acids. V was cut by 6 bases and J by 8 bases, with 16 bases left in between. Per the germline V gene, CDR1 is MNHNS and CDR2 is SASEGT.

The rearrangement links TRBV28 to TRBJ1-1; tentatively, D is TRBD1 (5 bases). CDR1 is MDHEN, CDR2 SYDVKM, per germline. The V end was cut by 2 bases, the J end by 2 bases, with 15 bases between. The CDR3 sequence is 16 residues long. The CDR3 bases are TGTGCCAGCAGTTTACCCAGGGTAGGGCTTAACACTGAAGCTTTCTTT. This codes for CASSLPRVGLNTEAFF.

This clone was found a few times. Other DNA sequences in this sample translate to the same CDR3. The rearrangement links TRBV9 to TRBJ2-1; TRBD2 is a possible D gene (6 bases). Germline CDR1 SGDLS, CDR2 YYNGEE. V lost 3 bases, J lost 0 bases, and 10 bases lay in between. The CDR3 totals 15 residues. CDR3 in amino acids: CASSGGVPSYNEQFF. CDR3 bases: TGTGCCAGCAGCGGGGGGGTTCCCTCCTACAATGAGCAGTTCTTC.

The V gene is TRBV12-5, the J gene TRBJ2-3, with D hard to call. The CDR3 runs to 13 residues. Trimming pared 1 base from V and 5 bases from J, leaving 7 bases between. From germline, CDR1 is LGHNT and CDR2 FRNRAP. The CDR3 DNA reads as TGTGCTAGTGGTTTGGGAGCAGTAGATACGCAGTATTTT. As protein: CASGLGAVDTQYF. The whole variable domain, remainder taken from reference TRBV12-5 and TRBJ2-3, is DARVTQTPRHKVTEMGQEVTMRCQPILGHNTVFWYRQTMMQGLELLAYFRNRAPLDDSGMPKDRFSAEMPDATLATLKIQPSEPRDSAVYFCASGLGAVDTQYFGPGTRLTVL.